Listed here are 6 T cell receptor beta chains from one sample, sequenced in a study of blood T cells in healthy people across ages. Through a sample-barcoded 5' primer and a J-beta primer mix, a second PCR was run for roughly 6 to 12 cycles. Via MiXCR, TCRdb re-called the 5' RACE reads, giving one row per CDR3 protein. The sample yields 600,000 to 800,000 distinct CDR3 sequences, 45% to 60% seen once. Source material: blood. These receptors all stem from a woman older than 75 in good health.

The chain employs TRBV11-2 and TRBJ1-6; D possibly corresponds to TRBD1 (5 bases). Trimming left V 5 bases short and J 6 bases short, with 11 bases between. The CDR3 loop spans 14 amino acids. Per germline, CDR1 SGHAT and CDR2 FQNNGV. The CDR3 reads CASSQDSLNSPLHF. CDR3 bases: TGTGCCAGCAGCCAAGACAGTCTTAATTCACCCCTCCACTTT.

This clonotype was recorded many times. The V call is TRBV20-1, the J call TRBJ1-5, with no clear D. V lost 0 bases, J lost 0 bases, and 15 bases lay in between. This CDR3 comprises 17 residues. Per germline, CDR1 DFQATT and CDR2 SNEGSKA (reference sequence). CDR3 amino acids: CSAREGNFYYSNQPQHF. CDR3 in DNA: TGCAGTGCTAGAGAGGGAAACTTTTATTATAGCAATCAGCCCCAGCATTTT.

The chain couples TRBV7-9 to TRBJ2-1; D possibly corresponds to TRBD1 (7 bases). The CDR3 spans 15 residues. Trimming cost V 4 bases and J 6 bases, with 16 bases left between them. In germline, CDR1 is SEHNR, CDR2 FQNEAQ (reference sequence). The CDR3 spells CASSSQGGPGNEQFF. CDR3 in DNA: TGTGCCAGCAGCTCCCAGGGGGGCCCTGGCAATGAGCAGTTCTTC.

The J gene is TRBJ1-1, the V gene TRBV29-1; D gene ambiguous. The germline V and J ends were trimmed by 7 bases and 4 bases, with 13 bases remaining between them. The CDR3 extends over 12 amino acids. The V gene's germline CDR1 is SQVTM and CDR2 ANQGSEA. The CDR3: CSGAPEATEAFF. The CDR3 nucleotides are TGCAGCGGTGCCCCGGAGGCCACTGAAGCTTTCTTT.

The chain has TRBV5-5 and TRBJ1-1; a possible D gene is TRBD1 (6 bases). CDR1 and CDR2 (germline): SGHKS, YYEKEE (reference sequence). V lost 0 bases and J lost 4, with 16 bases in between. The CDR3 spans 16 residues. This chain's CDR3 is CASSLDYRVWFTEAFF. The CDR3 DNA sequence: TGTGCCAGCAGCTTGGATTACAGGGTGTGGTTCACTGAAGCTTTCTTT.

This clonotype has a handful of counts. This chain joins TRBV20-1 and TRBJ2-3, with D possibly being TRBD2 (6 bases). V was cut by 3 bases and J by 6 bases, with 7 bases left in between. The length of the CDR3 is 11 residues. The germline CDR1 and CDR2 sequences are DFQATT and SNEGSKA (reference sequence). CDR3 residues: CSASSGDTQYF. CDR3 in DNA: TGCAGTGCTAGCAGCGGGGATACGCAGTATTTT.